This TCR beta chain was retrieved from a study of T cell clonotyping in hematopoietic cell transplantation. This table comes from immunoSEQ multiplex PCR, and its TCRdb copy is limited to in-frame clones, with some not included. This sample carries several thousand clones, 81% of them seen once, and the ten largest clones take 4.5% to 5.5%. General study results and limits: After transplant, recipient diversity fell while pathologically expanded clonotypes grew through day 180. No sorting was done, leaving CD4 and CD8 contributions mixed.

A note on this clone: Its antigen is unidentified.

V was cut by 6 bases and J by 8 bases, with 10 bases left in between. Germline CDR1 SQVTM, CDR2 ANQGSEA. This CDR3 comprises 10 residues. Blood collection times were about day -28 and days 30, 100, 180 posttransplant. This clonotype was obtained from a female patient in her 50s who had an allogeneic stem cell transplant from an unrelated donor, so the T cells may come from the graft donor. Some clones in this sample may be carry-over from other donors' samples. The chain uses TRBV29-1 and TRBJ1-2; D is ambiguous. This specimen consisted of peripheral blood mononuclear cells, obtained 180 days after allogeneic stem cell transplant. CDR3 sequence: CSVGKNGYTF. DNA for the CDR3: TGCAGCGTGGGGAAGAACGGCTACACCTTC.